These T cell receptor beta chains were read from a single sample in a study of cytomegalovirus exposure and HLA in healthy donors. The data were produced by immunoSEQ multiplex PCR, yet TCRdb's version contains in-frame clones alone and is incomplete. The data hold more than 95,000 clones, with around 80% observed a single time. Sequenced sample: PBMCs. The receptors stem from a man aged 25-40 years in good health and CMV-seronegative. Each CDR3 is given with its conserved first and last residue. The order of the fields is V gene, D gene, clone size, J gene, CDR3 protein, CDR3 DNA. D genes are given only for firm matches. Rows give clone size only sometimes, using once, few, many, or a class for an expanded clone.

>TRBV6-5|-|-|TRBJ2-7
CASRERSILTYEQYF
TGTGCCAGCAGAGAGAGGTCGATCCTTACCTACGAGCAGTACTTC
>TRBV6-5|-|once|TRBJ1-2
CASLTNTDSYGYTF
TGTGCCAGCTTAACAAATACGGACAGCTATGGCTACACCTTC
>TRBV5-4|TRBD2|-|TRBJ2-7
CASGRSGTSVSYEQYF
TGTGCCAGCGGTAGATCGGGGACTAGCGTGTCCTACGAGCAGTACTTC
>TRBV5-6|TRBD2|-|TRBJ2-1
CASSFGGGAGNEQFF
TGTGCCAGCAGCTTCGGCGGGGGGGCAGGCAATGAGCAGTTCTTC
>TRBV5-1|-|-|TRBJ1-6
CASSLKDGRDSPLHF
TGCGCCAGCAGCTTGAAAGACGGGAGGGATTCACCCCTCCACTTT
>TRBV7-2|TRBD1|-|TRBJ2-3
CASSASPGQGRLGTQYF
TGTGCCAGCAGCGCCTCGCCGGGACAGGGGCGCCTAGGTACGCAGTATTTT
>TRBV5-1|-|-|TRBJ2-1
CASSSQGVAYNEQFF
TGCGCCAGCAGTTCACAGGGAGTGGCCTACAATGAGCAGTTCTTC
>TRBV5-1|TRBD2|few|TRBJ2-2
CASSSPKRGAKLNTGELFF
TGCGCCAGCAGCTCCCCGAAGCGGGGGGCCAAATTGAACACCGGGGAGCTGTTTTTT
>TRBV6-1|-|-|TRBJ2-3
CASSEAGSGTDTQYF
TGTGCCAGCAGTGAAGCTGGTAGTGGCACAGATACGCAGTATTTT
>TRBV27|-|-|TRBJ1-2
CASSPDIRPLNGYTF
TGTGCCAGCAGCCCCGACATACGGCCACTTAACGGCTACACCTTC
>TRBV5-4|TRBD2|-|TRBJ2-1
CASSPGLAGYNEQFF
TGTGCCAGCAGCCCGGGGCTAGCGGGATACAATGAGCAGTTCTTC
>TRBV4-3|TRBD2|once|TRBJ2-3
CASSQDPPSGGVDTQYF
TGCGCCAGCAGCCAAGATCCCCCTAGCGGGGGAGTAGATACGCAGTATTTT
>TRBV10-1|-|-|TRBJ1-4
CASSVQATNEKLFF
TGCGCCAGCAGTGTCCAGGCAACTAATGAAAAACTGTTTTTT
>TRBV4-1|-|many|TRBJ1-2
CASSQGVAANYGYTF
TGCGCCAGCAGCCAAGGTGTGGCGGCTAACTATGGCTACACCTTC
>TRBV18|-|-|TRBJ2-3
CASSPAGGTTDTQYF
TGTGCCAGCTCACCCGCGGGCGGGACCACAGATACGCAGTATTTT
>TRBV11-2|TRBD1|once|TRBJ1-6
CASSITGGPPLHF
TGTGCCAGCAGCATCACAGGGGGACCACCCCTCCACTTT
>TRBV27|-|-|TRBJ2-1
CASNNGPGFSYNEQFF
TGTGCCAGCAACAACGGTCCAGGTTTCTCCTACAATGAGCAGTTCTTC
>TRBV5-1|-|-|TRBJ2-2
CASSLGVNTGELFF
TGCGCCAGCAGCTTGGGAGTAAACACCGGGGAGCTGTTTTTT
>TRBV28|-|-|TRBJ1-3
CASSLGGTHSGNTIYF
TGTGCCAGCAGTTTAGGGGGCACTCACTCTGGAAACACCATATATTTT
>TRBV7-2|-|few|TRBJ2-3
CASSLGVAPGTDTQYF
TGTGCCAGCAGCTTAGGCGTAGCCCCGGGCACAGATACGCAGTATTTT
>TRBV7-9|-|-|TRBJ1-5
CASSPGPDDNQPQHF
TGTGCCAGCAGTCCTGGCCCCGATGACAATCAGCCCCAGCATTTT
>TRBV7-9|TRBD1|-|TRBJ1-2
CASSSYMDRGLGYTF
TGTGCCAGCAGCTCCTATATGGACAGGGGGCTTGGCTACACCTTC
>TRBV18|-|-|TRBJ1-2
CASSPGGYGYTF
TGTGCCAGCTCACCGGGGGGCTATGGCTACACCTTC
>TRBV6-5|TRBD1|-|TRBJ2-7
CASSYSDRASYEQYF
TGTGCCAGCAGTTACTCGGACAGGGCGTCCTACGAGCAGTACTTC
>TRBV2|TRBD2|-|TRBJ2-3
CASSASWREPNTDTQYF
TGTGCCAGCAGTGCTTCTTGGCGGGAGCCAAACACAGATACGCAGTATTTT
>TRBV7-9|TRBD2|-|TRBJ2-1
CASSPFGGRTYNEQFF
TGTGCCAGCAGCCCGTTCGGCGGGAGGACCTACAATGAGCAGTTCTTC
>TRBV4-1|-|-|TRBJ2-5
CASSHQARGQETQYF
TGCGCCAGCAGCCACCAAGCTCGAGGTCAGGAGACCCAGTACTTC
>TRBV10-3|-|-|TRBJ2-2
CAIRQGGTGELFF
TGTGCCATCCGGCAGGGAGGAACCGGGGAGCTGTTTTTT
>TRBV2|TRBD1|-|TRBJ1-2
CASRSGQGAYGYTF
TGTGCCAGCAGGAGCGGACAGGGTGCCTATGGCTACACCTTC
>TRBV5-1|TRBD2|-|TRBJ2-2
CASSQTSGSVNTGELFF
TGCGCCAGCAGCCAGACTAGCGGGAGTGTAAACACCGGGGAGCTGTTTTTT